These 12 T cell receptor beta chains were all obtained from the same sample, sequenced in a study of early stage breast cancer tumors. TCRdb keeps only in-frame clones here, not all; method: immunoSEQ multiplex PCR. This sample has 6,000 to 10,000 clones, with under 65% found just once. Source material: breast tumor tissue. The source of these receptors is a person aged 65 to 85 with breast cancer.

The CDR3 spells CASSSGRGLLSNQPQHF. CDR3 nucleotide sequence: TGTGCCAGCAGTTCCGGCAGGGGGCTTTTAAGCAATCAGCCCCAGCATTTT. This chain links TRBV28 with TRBJ1-5, with TRBD1 matching over 8 bases. The CDR3 has 17 amino acids. J lost 1 base, V lost 4 bases, and 9 bases had no gene match. In germline, CDR1 is MDHEN, CDR2 SYDVKM.

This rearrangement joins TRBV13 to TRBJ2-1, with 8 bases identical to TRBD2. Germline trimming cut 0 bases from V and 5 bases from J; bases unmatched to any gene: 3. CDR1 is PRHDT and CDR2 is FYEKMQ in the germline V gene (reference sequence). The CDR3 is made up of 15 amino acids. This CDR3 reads CASSLGAGGHNEQFF. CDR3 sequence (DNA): TGTGCCAGCAGCTTAGGGGCGGGGGGTCACAATGAGCAGTTCTTC.

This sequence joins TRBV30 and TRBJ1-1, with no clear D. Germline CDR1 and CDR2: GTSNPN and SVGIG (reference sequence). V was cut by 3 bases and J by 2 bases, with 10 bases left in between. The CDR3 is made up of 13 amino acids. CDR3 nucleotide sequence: TGTGCCTGGAGCAGACGGGGAAACACTGAAGCTTTCTTT. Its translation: CAWSRRGNTEAFF.

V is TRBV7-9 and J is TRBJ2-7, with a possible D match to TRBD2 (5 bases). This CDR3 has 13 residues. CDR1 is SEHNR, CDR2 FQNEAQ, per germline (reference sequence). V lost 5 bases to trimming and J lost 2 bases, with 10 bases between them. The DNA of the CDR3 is TGTGCCAGCAGCCACGGGGAAACCTACGAGCAGTACTTC. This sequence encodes CASSHGETYEQYF.

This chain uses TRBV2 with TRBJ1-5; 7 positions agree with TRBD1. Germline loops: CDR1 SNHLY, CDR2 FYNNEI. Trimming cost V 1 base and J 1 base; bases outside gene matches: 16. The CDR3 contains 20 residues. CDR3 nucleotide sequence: TGTGCCAGCAGTGAAGGATTGGGCAGGGGGTCCTACTTGAGCAATCAGCCCCAGCATTTT. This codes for CASSEGLGRGSYLSNQPQHF. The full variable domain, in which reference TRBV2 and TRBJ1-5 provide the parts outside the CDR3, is EPEVTQTPSHQVTQMGQEVILRCVPISNHLYFYWYRQILGQKVEFLVSFYNNEISEKSEIFDDQFSVERPDGSNFTLKIRSTKLEDSAMYFCASSEGLGRGSYLSNQPQHFGDGTRLSIL.

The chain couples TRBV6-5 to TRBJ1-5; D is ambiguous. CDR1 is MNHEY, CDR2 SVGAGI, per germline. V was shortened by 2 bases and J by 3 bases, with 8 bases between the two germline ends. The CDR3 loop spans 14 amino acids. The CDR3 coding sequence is TGTGCCAGCAGTTACGCGGGGTTCAATCAGCCCCAGCATTTT. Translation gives CASSYAGFNQPQHF.

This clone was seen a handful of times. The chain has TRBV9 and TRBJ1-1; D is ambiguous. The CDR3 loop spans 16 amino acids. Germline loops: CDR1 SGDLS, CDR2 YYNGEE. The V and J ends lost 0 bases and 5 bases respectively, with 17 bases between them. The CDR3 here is CASSVDLTGPGTEAFF. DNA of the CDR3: TGTGCCAGCAGCGTAGATCTCACGGGTCCGGGGACTGAAGCTTTCTTT. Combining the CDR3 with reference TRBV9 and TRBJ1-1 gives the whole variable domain DSGVTQTPKHLITATGQRVTLRCSPRSGDLSVYWYQQSLDQGLQFLIQYYNGEERAKGNILERFSAQQFPDLHSELNLSSLELGDSALYFCASSVDLTGPGTEAFFGQGTRLTVV.

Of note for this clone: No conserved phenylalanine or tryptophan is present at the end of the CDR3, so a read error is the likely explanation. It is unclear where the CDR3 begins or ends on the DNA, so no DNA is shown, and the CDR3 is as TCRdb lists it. CDR3 sequence: CASSNLRTGSI. The genes are TRBV28 and TRBJ2-7; TRBD1 is the table's D call and was not checked against the DNA. A total of 11 residues make up the CDR3, ends included. Per germline, CDR1 MDHEN and CDR2 SYDVKM.

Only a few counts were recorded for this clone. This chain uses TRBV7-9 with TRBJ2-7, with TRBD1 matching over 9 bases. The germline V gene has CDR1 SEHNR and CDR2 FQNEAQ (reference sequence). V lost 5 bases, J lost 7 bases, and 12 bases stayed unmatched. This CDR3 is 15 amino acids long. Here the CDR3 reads CASSASGQGLMEQYF. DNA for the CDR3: TGTGCCAGCAGCGCTTCGGGACAGGGCTTGATGGAGCAGTACTTC. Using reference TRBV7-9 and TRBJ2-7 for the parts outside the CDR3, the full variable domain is DTGVSQNPRHKITKRGQNVTFRCDPISEHNRLYWYRQTLGQGPEFLTYFQNEAQLEKSRLLSDRFSAERPKGSFSTLEIQRTEQGDSAMYLCASSASGQGLMEQYFGPGTRLTVT.

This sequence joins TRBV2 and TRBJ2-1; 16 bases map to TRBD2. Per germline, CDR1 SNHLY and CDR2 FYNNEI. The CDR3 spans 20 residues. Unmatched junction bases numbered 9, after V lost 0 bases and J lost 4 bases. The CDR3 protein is CASSEARGLAGGPGYNEQFF. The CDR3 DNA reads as TGTGCCAGCAGTGAAGCGCGGGGACTAGCGGGGGGGCCGGGGTACAATGAGCAGTTCTTC.

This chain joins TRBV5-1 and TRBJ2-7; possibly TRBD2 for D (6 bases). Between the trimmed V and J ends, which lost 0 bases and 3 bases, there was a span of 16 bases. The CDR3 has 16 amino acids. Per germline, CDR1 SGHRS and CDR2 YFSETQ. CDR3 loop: CASSLVLRDVIYEQYF. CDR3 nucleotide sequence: TGCGCCAGCAGCTTGGTGCTGCGGGACGTCATCTACGAGCAGTACTTC.

CDR3 residues: CASSFGTGVTDTQYF. CDR3 nucleotide sequence: TGTGCCAGCAGCTTCGGGACAGGGGTCACAGATACGCAGTATTTT. The rearrangement links TRBV7-9 to TRBJ2-3, with 10 positions matching TRBD1. Germline loops: CDR1 SEHNR, CDR2 FQNEAQ (reference sequence). V shed 3 bases, J shed 2 bases, and the junction held 2 bases outside the gene matches. The CDR3 consists of 15 residues.